This TCR beta chain emerged from a study of blood T cell repertoires in COVID-19. The wider study: PBMCs, B-cell-depleted T cells, or T cells were the source of the cDNA or gDNA that made up the material.

The CDR3 length is 18 residues. V shed 4 bases, J shed 2 bases, and the junction held 12 bases outside the gene matches. From germline, CDR1 is MNHEY and CDR2 SMNVEV (reference sequence). Seattle cases were enrolled at active infection and followed longitudinally. Data came from immunoSEQ multiplex PCR; TCRdb stores just in-frame clones and leaves some out. This sample has a few hundred thousand clones, with about 90% found just once. This sequence was found in a woman in her 30s with COVID-19, enrolled during active disease. The chain recombines TRBV27 with TRBJ2-4; 9 nucleotides agree with TRBD2. The sequencing input was peripheral blood. CDR3 sequence reads: CASSYSGSVFVPKNIQYF. DNA of the CDR3: TGTGCCAGCAGTTATAGCGGGAGCGTATTTGTTCCCAAAAACATTCAGTACTTC.